This TCR beta chain was recovered during a study of blood T cell repertoires in COVID-19. Study in general: Both acute and convalescent COVID-19 samples were obtained from the United States, Italy and Spain.

Using immunoSEQ multiplex PCR, the repertoire was profiled, and TCRdb retains in-frame clones only, with some absent. The repertoire holds approximately 40,000 clones, with around nine tenths as singletons. The V and J ends lost 5 bases and 2 bases respectively, with 10 bases between them. Per the germline V gene, CDR1 is LNHDA and CDR2 is SQIVND (reference sequence). The CDR3 length is 14 residues. This clone showed up just a few times. The origin of this receptor is a human donor in a cohort sampled during active COVID-19. Sequencing was carried out using peripheral blood. This chain links TRBV19 with TRBJ1-5, with a tentative D call TRBD1 (5 bases). The CDR3 protein is CASSSWGGNQPQHF. The CDR3 bases are TGTGCCAGTAGTTCCTGGGGGGGCAATCAGCCCCAGCATTTT.